The rows below give T cell receptor beta chains drawn from one sample of a study of cytomegalovirus exposure and HLA in healthy donors. Assay: immunoSEQ multiplex PCR; the TCRdb copy retains only in-frame clones and omits some. The sample contains 150,000 to 200,000 clones, around nine tenths of which appear only once. Source material: PBMCs. Every receptor here comes from a woman aged 18-29 years in good health and CMV-seronegative. CDR3s include the opening cysteine and the closing phenylalanine or tryptophan. Fields, in order: V gene, clone size, J gene, CDR3 protein. Clone size, where shown, is once, few, many, or a class for clones that have expanded.

v_call: TRBV4-2
clone_size: -
j_call: TRBJ2-1
cdr3_aa: CASSQEGTSGEQFF

v_call: TRBV27
clone_size: -
j_call: TRBJ2-7
cdr3_aa: CASSSPAGVPYF

v_call: TRBV30
clone_size: -
j_call: TRBJ1-2
cdr3_aa: CAWSVGGPYGYTF

v_call: TRBV25-1
clone_size: once
j_call: TRBJ2-7
cdr3_aa: CASSDSSGGKSYEQYF

v_call: TRBV28
clone_size: -
j_call: TRBJ1-2
cdr3_aa: CASSLGWGTGYTF

v_call: TRBV29-1
clone_size: -
j_call: TRBJ2-7
cdr3_aa: CSVEKAGGPYEQYF

v_call: TRBV6-5
clone_size: few
j_call: TRBJ1-5
cdr3_aa: CASSYSQYSNQPQHF

v_call: TRBV27
clone_size: once
j_call: TRBJ2-7
cdr3_aa: CASSLGAGGFEQYF

v_call: TRBV7-3
clone_size: -
j_call: TRBJ2-2
cdr3_aa: CASGTMNTGELFF

v_call: TRBV4-1
clone_size: -
j_call: TRBJ1-5
cdr3_aa: CASSQDSGGFQPQHF

v_call: TRBV6-5
clone_size: -
j_call: TRBJ2-6
cdr3_aa: CASSYNTEPGANVLTF

v_call: TRBV18
clone_size: -
j_call: TRBJ1-5
cdr3_aa: CASSRTGGENNQPQHF

v_call: TRBV27
clone_size: few
j_call: TRBJ1-1
cdr3_aa: CASNRQGPNTEAFF

v_call: TRBV2
clone_size: few
j_call: TRBJ2-1
cdr3_aa: CASSERTGGGEQFF

v_call: TRBV7-9
clone_size: once
j_call: TRBJ2-5
cdr3_aa: CASSLEEGGEQYF

v_call: TRBV4-2
clone_size: -
j_call: TRBJ1-6
cdr3_aa: CASSQAVLRTGAEPLHF

v_call: TRBV5-1
clone_size: once
j_call: TRBJ1-6
cdr3_aa: CASSLGDRDYNSPLHF